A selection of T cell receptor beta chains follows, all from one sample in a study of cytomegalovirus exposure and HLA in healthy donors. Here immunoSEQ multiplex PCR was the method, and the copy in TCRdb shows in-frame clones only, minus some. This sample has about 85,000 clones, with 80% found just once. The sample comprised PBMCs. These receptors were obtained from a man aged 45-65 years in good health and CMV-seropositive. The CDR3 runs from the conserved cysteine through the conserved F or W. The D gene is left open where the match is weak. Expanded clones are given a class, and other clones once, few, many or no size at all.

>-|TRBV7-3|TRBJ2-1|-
CASSSEAANYNEQFF
TGTGCCAGCAGCTCGGAAGCGGCAAATTACAATGAGCAGTTCTTC
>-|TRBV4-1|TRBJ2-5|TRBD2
CASRVSGTSSGEQYF
TGCGCCAGCAGGGTGTCCGGGACTAGCTCGGGGGAGCAGTACTTC
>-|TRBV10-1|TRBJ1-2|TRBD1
CASSESNRGQGYTF
TGCGCCAGCAGTGAGTCGAACAGGGGGCAAGGCTACACCTTC
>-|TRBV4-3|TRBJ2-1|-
CASSRGGSYNEQFF
TGCGCCAGCAGCCGAGGTGGCTCCTACAATGAGCAGTTCTTC
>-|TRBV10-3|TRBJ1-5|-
CAISADNSNQPQHF
TGTGCCATCAGTGCAGATAATAGCAATCAGCCCCAGCATTTT
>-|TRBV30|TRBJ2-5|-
CAWSVLVGSETQYF
TGTGCCTGGAGTGTACTAGTGGGGAGTGAGACCCAGTACTTC
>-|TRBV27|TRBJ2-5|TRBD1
CASSLWGQGIGETQYF
TGTGCCAGCAGTTTATGGGGACAGGGGATTGGAGAGACCCAGTACTTC
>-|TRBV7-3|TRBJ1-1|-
CASSSDTITEAFF
TGTGCCAGCAGCTCAGACACGATCACTGAAGCTTTCTTT
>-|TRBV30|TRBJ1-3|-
CAWGTGDSGNTIYF
TGTGCCTGGGGCACAGGCGACTCTGGAAACACCATATATTTT
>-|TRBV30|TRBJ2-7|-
CAWSVLQSYEQYF
TGTGCCTGGAGTGTTTTGCAGTCCTACGAGCAGTACTTC
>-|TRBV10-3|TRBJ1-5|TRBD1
CAISELGTADQPQHF
TGTGCCATCAGTGAGTTAGGGACAGCAGATCAGCCCCAGCATTTT
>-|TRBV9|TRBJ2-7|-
CASAVSPSYEQYF
TGTGCCAGCGCGGTTAGCCCATCCTACGAGCAGTACTTC
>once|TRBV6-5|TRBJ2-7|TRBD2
CASRPGGSTEQYF
TGTGCCAGCAGACCGGGGGGTAGCACCGAGCAGTACTTC
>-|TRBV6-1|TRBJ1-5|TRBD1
CASSDPGGHQPQHF
TGTGCCAGCAGTGACCCAGGGGGACATCAGCCCCAGCATTTT
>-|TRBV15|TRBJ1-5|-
CATSRDRGGIQPQHF
TGTGCCACCAGCAGAGATCGGGGGGGGATCCAGCCCCAGCATTTT
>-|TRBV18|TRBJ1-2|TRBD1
CASSPSYRTGANYGYTF
TGTGCCAGCTCACCGTCATATCGGACAGGGGCTAACTATGGCTACACCTTC
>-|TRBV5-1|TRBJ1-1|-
CASSSYADRPNTEAFF
TGCGCCAGCAGTTCTTACGCGGACAGACCCAACACTGAAGCTTTCTTT
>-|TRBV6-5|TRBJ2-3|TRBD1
CASSYSGTGADTQYF
TGTGCCAGCAGTTACTCGGGGACAGGTGCAGATACGCAGTATTTT
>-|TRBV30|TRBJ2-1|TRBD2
CAWREGLAGHNEQFF
TGTGCCTGGAGGGAGGGGCTAGCGGGACACAATGAGCAGTTCTTC
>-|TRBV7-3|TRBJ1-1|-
CASSLTRQNTEAFF
TGTGCCAGCAGCTTAACCCGACAGAACACTGAAGCTTTCTTT
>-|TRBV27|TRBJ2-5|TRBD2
CASRPGSGRIMQTQYF
TGTGCCAGCCGGCCGGGCAGCGGGAGAATTATGCAGACCCAGTACTTC
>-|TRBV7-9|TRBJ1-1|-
CASSLGAGTEAFF
TGTGCCAGCAGCTTAGGGGCTGGCACTGAAGCTTTCTTT
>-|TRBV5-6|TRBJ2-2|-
CASSADLGGAGELFF
TGTGCCAGCAGCGCTGACTTAGGTGGCGCCGGGGAGCTGTTTTTT
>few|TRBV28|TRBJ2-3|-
CASSLVVRAGTDTQYF
TGTGCCAGCAGTTTGGTGGTGCGGGCAGGCACAGATACGCAGTATTTT
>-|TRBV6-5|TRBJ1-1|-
CASRYLTGNTEAFF
TGTGCCAGCAGGTACCTTACAGGGAACACTGAAGCTTTCTTT
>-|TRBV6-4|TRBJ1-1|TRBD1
CASSPGTGGHTEAFF
TGTGCCAGCAGCCCGGGGACAGGGGGCCACACTGAAGCTTTCTTT
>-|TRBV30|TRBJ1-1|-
CAWDLGQPNTEAFF
TGTGCCTGGGACCTAGGACAGCCGAACACTGAAGCTTTCTTT
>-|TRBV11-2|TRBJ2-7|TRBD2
CASSGTSYEQYF
TGTGCCAGCAGCGGGACTAGCTACGAGCAGTACTTC
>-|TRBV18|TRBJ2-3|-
CASSPLADTQYF
TGTGCCAGCTCACCTTTAGCTGATACGCAGTATTTT
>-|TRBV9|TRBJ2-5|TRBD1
CASARQGRYQETQYF
TGTGCCAGTGCCCGACAGGGAAGGTACCAAGAGACCCAGTACTTC
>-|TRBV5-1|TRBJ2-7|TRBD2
CASSPGTSGAGYEQYF
TGCGCCAGCAGCCCGGGGACTAGCGGAGCCGGCTACGAGCAGTACTTC
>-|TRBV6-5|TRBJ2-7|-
CASGSGFSYEQYF
TGTGCCAGCGGGAGTGGGTTCTCCTACGAGCAGTACTTC
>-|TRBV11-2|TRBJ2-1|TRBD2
CASLPGLANEQFF
TGTGCCAGCTTACCGGGACTAGCTAATGAGCAGTTCTTC
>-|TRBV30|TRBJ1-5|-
CAWSQGRGQPQHF
TGTGCCTGGAGTCAAGGGAGAGGACAGCCCCAGCATTTT
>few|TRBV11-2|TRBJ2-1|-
CASSLEGVEQFF
TGTGCCAGCAGCTTAGAAGGGGTTGAGCAGTTCTTC
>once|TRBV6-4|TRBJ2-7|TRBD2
CASSDFRLAGARVYEQYF
TGTGCCAGCAGTGACTTTCGTTTAGCGGGAGCGAGGGTTTACGAGCAGTACTTC
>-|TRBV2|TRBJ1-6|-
CASSLRRGDNSPLHF
TGTGCCAGCAGTCTCCGGAGAGGAGATAATTCACCCCTCCACTTT
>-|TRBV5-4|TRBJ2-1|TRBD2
CASSLEAGGYNEQFF
TGTGCCAGCAGCTTAGAGGCGGGGGGGTACAATGAGCAGTTCTTC
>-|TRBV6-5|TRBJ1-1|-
CASSLDRENTEAFF
TGTGCCAGCAGTCTCGACAGAGAGAACACTGAAGCTTTCTTT
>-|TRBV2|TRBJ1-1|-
CASSGETGTEAFF
TGTGCCAGCAGTGGGGAAACGGGGACTGAAGCTTTCTTT
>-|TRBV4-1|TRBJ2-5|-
CASSGAGLQETQYF
TGCGCCAGCAGCGGCGCGGGACTTCAAGAGACCCAGTACTTC
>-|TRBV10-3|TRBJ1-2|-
CAISGLTDSSNYGYTF
TGTGCCATCAGTGGGCTGACCGACAGTTCTAACTATGGCTACACCTTC
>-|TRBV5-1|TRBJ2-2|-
CASSLDPGTGELFF
TGCGCCAGCAGCTTGGACCCGGGAACCGGGGAGCTGTTTTTT
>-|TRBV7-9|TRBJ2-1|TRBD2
CSSSSRQRTSGFNEQFF
TGTTCCAGCAGCTCAAGACAAAGGACTAGCGGTTTTAATGAGCAGTTCTTC
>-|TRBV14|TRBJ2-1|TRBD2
CASSPRRGSTHNEQFF
TGTGCCAGCAGCCCCCGCCGCGGGAGTACCCACAATGAGCAGTTCTTC
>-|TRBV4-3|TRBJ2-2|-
CASSQDIRERGELFF
TGCGCCAGCAGCCAAGATATCCGGGAGCGAGGGGAGCTGTTTTTT
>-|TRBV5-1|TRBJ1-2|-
CASSVNAGTNYGYTF
TGCGCCAGCAGCGTGAACGCAGGGACTAACTATGGCTACACCTTC
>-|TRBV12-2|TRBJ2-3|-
CASRTSSGSSGPGDTQYF
TGTGCAAGTCGCACATCTAGCGGGAGTAGCGGACCGGGAGATACGCAGTATTTT
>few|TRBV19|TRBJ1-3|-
CASGEGLIISSGNTIYF
TGTGCCAGCGGCGAAGGACTCATCATAAGCTCTGGAAACACCATATATTTT